One and the same sample provided the 11 T cell receptor beta chains below, sequenced in a study of T cell changes during pregnancy in multiple sclerosis. Repertoires were generated with immunoSEQ multiplex PCR, while TCRdb's copy carries only in-frame clones and drops some. The table records 50,000 or so clones, roughly 95% of them present only once. The sample in question was CD4+ T cells from peripheral blood mononuclear cells, obtained in the third trimester of pregnancy. The receptors stem from a female donor with multiple sclerosis, enrolled in a pregnancy study.

The genes are TRBV5-1 and TRBJ2-2; 9 nucleotides line up with TRBD2. The CDR3 spans 14 residues. The J segment lost 6 bases and the V segment lost 7 bases, leaving 7 bases of the junction unmatched. CDR1 and CDR2 from the germline V gene are SGHRS and YFSETQ. This chain's CDR3 is CASERGGGAGELFF. As DNA, the CDR3 is TGCGCCAGCGAGAGAGGCGGGGGGGCCGGGGAGCTGTTTTTT.

This clone was seen only a few times. CDR3: CASSSGTPHNEQFF. CDR3 nucleotides: TGTGCCAGCAGCTCGGGGACACCCCACAATGAGCAGTTCTTC. V is TRBV7-8 and J is TRBJ2-1; D may be TRBD1 (6 bases). Deletions cut 4 bases from V and 5 bases from J, with 12 bases between. Per germline, CDR1 SGHVS and CDR2 FQNEAQ. The CDR3 totals 14 residues.

The chain carries TRBV5-1 and TRBJ2-7; TRBD1 agrees at 9 bases. The CDR3 loop spans 15 amino acids. Germline V gene lookup returns CDR1 SGHRS and CDR2 YFSETQ. Germline trimming cut 4 bases from V and 0 bases from J; bases unmatched to any gene: 5. CDR3 DNA sequence: TGCGCCAGCAGCACAGGGGGCCCAAGCTCCTACGAGCAGTACTTC. Protein sequence: CASSTGGPSSYEQYF.

This clone was counted once. The V and J genes are TRBV7-2 and TRBJ2-5, with TRBD1 identical over 7 bases. Germline-derived CDR1 and CDR2 are SGHTA and FQGNSA. V was clipped by 1 base and J by 5 bases; unmatched bases: 7. The CDR3 extends over 15 amino acids. CDR3 residues: CASSLVSRGWETQYF. The CDR3 DNA reads as TGTGCCAGCAGCTTAGTCTCCAGGGGGTGGGAGACCCAGTACTTC.

This chain joins TRBV10-1 and TRBJ2-5, with D maybe TRBD1 (5 bases). Trimming left V 3 bases short and J 3 bases short, with 11 bases between. Germline lookup yields CDR1 WNHNN and CDR2 SYGVQD (reference sequence). The CDR3 runs to 14 residues. DNA for the CDR3: TGCGCCAGCAGTGAAAAGGGGCCAGAAGAGACCCAGTACTTC. Protein sequence: CASSEKGPEETQYF.

This clone was picked up a small number of times. This chain links TRBV27 with TRBJ1-2; D gene ambiguous. Trimming took off 7 bases at V and 3 bases at J, with 30 bases between the two ends. The CDR3 length is 19 residues. The germline V gene has CDR1 MNHEY and CDR2 SMNVEV (reference sequence). CDR3 sequence: CASTPRAPVGISGYYGYTF. CDR3 bases: TGTGCCAGCACCCCTCGAGCCCCAGTGGGTATTTCGGGATACTATGGCTACACCTTC.

The chain employs TRBV19 and TRBJ2-3; D gene uncertain. The V end lost 6 bases, the J end lost 0 bases, and 10 bases lay between the germline ends. Germline assignment: CDR1 LNHDA and CDR2 SQIVND (reference sequence). The CDR3 has 14 residues. The CDR3 DNA reads as TGTGCCAGTAGCCCTACAGCTAGCACAGATACGCAGTATTTT. It encodes CASSPTASTDTQYF.

J is TRBJ2-7 and V is TRBV6-5; maybe TRBD2 (5 bases). This CDR3 comprises 16 residues. Germline-derived CDR1 and CDR2 are MNHEY and SVGAGI. Deletions cut 0 bases from V and 1 base from J, with 13 bases between. The CDR3 region has the DNA TGTGCCAGCAGTTACTCGATGAGGGAGCCGTCCTACGAGCAGTACTTC. It codes for CASSYSMREPSYEQYF.

The V and J genes are TRBV5-1 and TRBJ2-3; the match to TRBD2 covers 11 bases. From germline, CDR1 is SGHRS and CDR2 YFSETQ. The CDR3 has 16 amino acids. J gave up 1 base and V 0 bases, and 1 base lay outside the gene matches. The CDR3 here is CASSLGLAGRTDTQYF. The CDR3 DNA sequence: TGCGCCAGCAGCTTGGGACTAGCGGGGCGCACAGATACGCAGTATTTT.

This sequence joins TRBV28 and TRBJ1-2; unclear D gene. Germline loops: CDR1 MDHEN, CDR2 SYDVKM. This CDR3 has 15 residues. The V gene lost 6 bases and the J gene lost 3 bases, with 17 bases spanning the gap. The CDR3, as DNA: TGTGCCAGCAGGGTATGGGGAGTGAAAGACTATGGCTACACCTTC. This codes for CASRVWGVKDYGYTF.

This clone was observed a few times. The chain carries TRBV15 and TRBJ2-1; D gene unclear. This CDR3 has 13 residues. V was shortened by 3 bases and J by 6 bases, with 9 bases between the two germline ends. Germline V CDR1 and CDR2: LNHNV, YYDKDF (reference sequence). Written as DNA, the CDR3 is TGTGCCACCAGCAGTGAGGTTAGCAATGAGCAGTTCTTC. Its translation: CATSSEVSNEQFF.